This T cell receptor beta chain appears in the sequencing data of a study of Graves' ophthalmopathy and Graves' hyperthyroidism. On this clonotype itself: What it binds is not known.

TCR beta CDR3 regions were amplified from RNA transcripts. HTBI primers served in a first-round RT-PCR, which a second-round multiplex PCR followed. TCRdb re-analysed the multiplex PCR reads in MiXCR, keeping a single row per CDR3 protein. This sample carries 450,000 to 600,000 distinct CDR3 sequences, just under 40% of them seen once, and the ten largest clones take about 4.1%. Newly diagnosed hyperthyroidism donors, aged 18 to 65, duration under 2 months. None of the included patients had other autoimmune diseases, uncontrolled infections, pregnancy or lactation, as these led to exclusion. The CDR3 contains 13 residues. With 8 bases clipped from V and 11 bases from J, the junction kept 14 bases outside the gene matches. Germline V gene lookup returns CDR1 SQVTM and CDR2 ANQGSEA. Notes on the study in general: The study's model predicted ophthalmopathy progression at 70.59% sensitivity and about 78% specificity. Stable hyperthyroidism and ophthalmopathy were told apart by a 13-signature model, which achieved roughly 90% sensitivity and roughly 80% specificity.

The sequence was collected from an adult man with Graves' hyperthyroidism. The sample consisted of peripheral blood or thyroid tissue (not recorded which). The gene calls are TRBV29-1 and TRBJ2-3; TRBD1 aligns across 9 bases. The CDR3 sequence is CSISGTGWDEQYF. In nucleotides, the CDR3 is TGCAGCATCTCCGGGACAGGGTGGGATGAGCAGTATTTT.